This T cell receptor beta chain was profiled in a study of brain metastases from non-small cell lung cancer. Study-wide results and limits: T-cell clones appeared expanded in nearly 65% of brain metastases relative to matched primary tumors. Brain metastases had lower T-cell infiltration than primary tumors. Metastases had sparse T cells but largely shared repertoires with primaries.

Generated by immunoSEQ multiplex PCR, the TCRdb table keeps only in-frame clones and is missing some. This sample yields 1,500 to 2,000 clones, of which around four fifths are seen a single time; 11% belongs to the top ten. As to this clone: Its specificity is not known.

Trimming removed 0 bases from V and 9 bases from J, with 3 bases in between. Germline V gene lookup returns CDR1 MNHNY and CDR2 SVGAGI (reference sequence). The CDR3 loop spans 11 amino acids. This sequence was found in a donor at least 40 years old with non-small cell lung cancer. The material sequenced was primary lung tumor tissue. V gene TRBV6-6 combines with J gene TRBJ2-1; D remains unclear. The CDR3 spells CASSYSAEQFF. The CDR3 nucleotides read TGTGCCAGCAGTTACTCAGCTGAGCAGTTCTTC.